These T cell receptor beta chains were read from a single sample in a study of shared clonotypes between healthy human individuals. TCRdb's copy holds only in-frame clones and misses some; the assay was immunoSEQ multiplex PCR. The sample holds around 1,100,000 clones, approximately 80% seen once. Sequenced: memory CD4+ T cells from PBMCs. The receptor set was obtained from a man aged 18 to 30 in good health. Some clones in this sample may be carry-over from other donors' samples. Each CDR3 is given with its conserved first and last residue. The D gene is left open where the match is weak. The size field is filled for only some rows; it gives once, few, many or a size class.

j_call | clone_size | d_call | v_call | cdr3_nt | cdr3_aa
TRBJ1-5 | many | TRBD1 | TRBV28 | TGTGCCAGCAGCAGACAGGGGGCGGGCAATCAGCCCCAGCATTTT | CASSRQGAGNQPQHF
TRBJ2-1 | many | NA | TRBV29-1 | TGCAGCGTTTCACACTACAATGAGCAGTTCTTC | CSVSHYNEQFF
TRBJ2-1 | NA | TRBD2 | TRBV6-6 | TGTGCCAGCAATTTGCCTCTAGCGGGGGGTATCAATGAGCAGTTCTTC | CASNLPLAGGINEQFF
TRBJ1-1 | few | NA | TRBV7-3 | TGTGCCAGCAGCTCGTATTCCGGGACGGAAGCTTTCTTT | CASSSYSGTEAFF
TRBJ2-1 | NA | NA | TRBV4-1 | TGCGCCAGCAGCATCGGGCCCCGGGACCGACCCCGGGGGCAGTTCTTC | CASSIGPRDRPRGQFF
TRBJ1-1 | few | TRBD1 | TRBV7-2 | TGTGCCAGCAGCTTACTGGGACAGAGGAACACTGAAGCTTTCTTT | CASSLLGQRNTEAFF
TRBJ2-2 | NA | NA | TRBV11-1 | TGTGCCAGCCACGGGACGGGTAACACCGGGGAGCTGTTTTTT | CASHGTGNTGELFF
TRBJ2-1 | NA | NA | TRBV4-1 | TGCGCCAGCAGCCCCCTGACGGGAGTCAGTGAGTTCTTC | CASSPLTGVSEFF
TRBJ2-1 | NA | TRBD2 | TRBV7-3 | TGTGCCAGCAGCCCCTCTGCGGGAGGGCCGGGCAATGAGCAGTTCTTC | CASSPSAGGPGNEQFF
TRBJ1-1 | NA | NA | TRBV6-1 | TGTGCCAGCAGTGTGGGGGGCGTTCTGACTGAAGCTTTCTTT | CASSVGGVLTEAFF
TRBJ2-1 | NA | NA | TRBV11-2 | TGTGCCAGCAGCTTAGGTGGCAGCCCCTACAATGAGCAGTTCTTC | CASSLGGSPYNEQFF
TRBJ1-2 | many | NA | TRBV28 | TGTGCCAGCAATTCCCGACCCCCGCGCCGCTATGGCTACACCTTC | CASNSRPPRRYGYTF
TRBJ1-3 | few | NA | TRBV7-3 | TGTGCCAGCAGCAAGGACAGCAGCTCTGGAAACACCATATATTTT | CASSKDSSSGNTIYF
TRBJ1-2 | NA | NA | TRBV10-3 | TGTGCCATCAGTGACAACTATGGCTACACCTTC | CAISDNYGYTF
TRBJ1-1 | NA | TRBD1 | TRBV6-1 | TGTGCCAGCACCCGGGGACAGGGGAACACTGAAGCTTTCTTT | CASTRGQGNTEAFF
TRBJ1-3 | few | NA | TRBV5-5 | TGTGCCAGCAGCGTCCTGGGCATTAGCTCTGGAAACACCATATATTTT | CASSVLGISSGNTIYF
TRBJ1-1 | NA | NA | TRBV7-3 | TGTGCCAGCAGCTTAGTGGGCGGAGAAACTGAAGCTTTCTTT | CASSLVGGETEAFF
TRBJ2-5 | few | TRBD2 | TRBV6-1 | TGTGCCAGCAGTGAGGGGGGGGAGACCCAGTACTTC | CASSEGGETQYF
TRBJ2-3 | NA | NA | TRBV11-2 | TGTGCCAGCAGCTTCACGCAGGGGTCCACAGATACGCAGTATTTT | CASSFTQGSTDTQYF
TRBJ1-2 | NA | TRBD1 | TRBV5-4 | TGTGCCAGCAGCTTGGACAGGGGGCGAAACTATGGCTACACCTTC | CASSLDRGRNYGYTF
TRBJ2-7 | NA | NA | TRBV5-1 | TGCGCCAGCAGCTTGGGCGACAGAGTCTACGAGCAGTACTTC | CASSLGDRVYEQYF
TRBJ2-7 | once | NA | TRBV7-9 | TGTGCCAGCAGCTTAAGGGGATTGGAGCAGTACTTC | CASSLRGLEQYF
TRBJ2-1 | many | TRBD2 | TRBV4-1 | TGCGCCAGCGGACTACTAGGACTAGGCAACGAGCAGTTCTTC | CASGLLGLGNEQFF
TRBJ2-5 | NA | NA | TRBV4-2 | TGTGCCAGCAGCCAAGCGGGGTGGGGGGAAGAGACCCAGTACTTC | CASSQAGWGEETQYF
TRBJ1-1 | NA | NA | TRBV5-1 | TGCGCCAGCAGACTGGAATTCTCGTACACTGAAGCTTTCTTT | CASRLEFSYTEAFF
TRBJ2-1 | NA | NA | TRBV18 | TGTGCCAGCTCACTATATACAGGGTACAATGAGCAGTTCTTC | CASSLYTGYNEQFF
TRBJ2-2 | NA | NA | TRBV9 | TGTGCCAGCAGCGTAGTCCCCAAGGCCGGGGAGCTGTTTTTT | CASSVVPKAGELFF
TRBJ2-5 | NA | TRBD2 | TRBV5-1 | TGCGCCAGCAGAGGAGGGCTTCCCACCTCTAGCGGGAGGACAGAGACCCAGTACTTC | CASRGGLPTSSGRTETQYF
TRBJ1-3 | NA | TRBD1 | TRBV28 | TGTGCCAGCAGTCTGGGGGGACAGGGGACCTTTGGAAACACCATATATTTT | CASSLGGQGTFGNTIYF